This T cell receptor (beta chain) is drawn from a study of blood T cell repertoires in COVID-19. Study in general: Acute-phase and convalescent COVID-19 samples originated in the United States, Italy and Spain. The cDNA or gDNA used as material had been derived from T cells, B-cell-depleted T cells, or PBMCs.

The CDR3 is 14 amino acids. Germline CDR1 LGHDT, CDR2 YNNKEL (reference sequence). Trimming pared 4 bases from V and 3 bases from J, leaving 10 bases between. Some clones are missing from TCRdb's copy, which holds only in-frame ones; the method was immunoSEQ multiplex PCR. The sample records about 240,000 clones, about 80% being singletons. This chain links TRBV3-1 (or the pseudogene TRBV3-2) with TRBJ2-1, with D tentatively TRBD2 (5 bases). This clonotype was sampled from a woman older than 75 with acute or convalescent COVID-19. The sample was peripheral blood. The CDR3 region is CASSRQAGYNEQFF. The CDR3 region has the DNA TGTGCCAGCAGCCGGCAGGCGGGCTACAATGAGCAGTTCTTC.